This T cell receptor (beta chain) is drawn from a study of radiotherapy plus CTLA-4 blockade in lung cancer. Regarding this clone: The antigen is unknown.

General study results and limits: In blood, TCR clones derived from the tumor expanded after radiotherapy plus ipilimumab.

Per germline, CDR1 SNHLY and CDR2 FYNNEI. The V gene lost 8 bases and the J gene lost 0 bases, with 19 bases spanning the gap. The CDR3 covers 17 residues. The protocol was immunoSEQ multiplex PCR, while the TCRdb copy is restricted to in-frame clones and leaves out a portion. The data hold 90,000 to 100,000 clones, with around 80% observed a single time. The specimen was peripheral blood, collected from a patient treated with radiotherapy plus ipilimumab. The rearrangement joins TRBV2 to TRBJ2-2; TRBD1 might be the D (6 bases). This receptor was identified in a human donor with non-small cell lung cancer that progressed on radiotherapy plus ipilimumab. The CDR3 loop is CASGIDRTNANTGELFF. As DNA, the CDR3 is TGTGCCAGCGGTATTGACAGGACAAACGCGAACACCGGGGAGCTGTTTTTT.